Below, 2 T cell receptor beta chains from the same sample are listed, as sequenced in a study of a mutant IDH1 vaccine in newly diagnosed glioma. Documented time point: week 23, last vaccination. It was 300 ug of mutant IDH1 20-mer peptide that made up each vaccine dose, given with topical imiquimod. Antigens of these TCRs are unknown. The table came from immunoSEQ multiplex PCR; TCRdb's copy has only in-frame clones and leaves some out. The sample consists of just under 45,000 clones, approximately 90% of them appearing once. Material: PBMCs, obtained from a glioma patient whose treatment included an IDH1 peptide vaccine. These receptors all stem from a man in his fifties with glioma.

The sample holds a few counts of this clone. The chain is built from TRBV15 and TRBJ1-6; no clear D gene. Trimming removed 0 bases at V and 10 bases at J, with 22 bases between. The CDR3 consists of 18 residues. Germline-derived CDR1 and CDR2 are LNHNV and YYDKDF (reference sequence). CDR3 coding DNA: TGTGCCACCAGCAGAGATTTAGTAAGGTGGGGAGGAAGATCACCCCTCCACTTT. This encodes CATSRDLVRWGGRSPLHF.

V usage is TRBV6-4 and J usage is TRBJ2-1, with 11 positions matching TRBD1. V lost 2 bases, J lost 0 bases, and 12 bases stayed unmatched. The CDR3 extends over 20 amino acids. CDR1 and CDR2 from the germline V gene are MRHNA and SNTAGT. CDR3 in DNA: TGTGCCAGCAGTGACCTCCATTTGGGGACAGGGGGATGCTCCTACAATGAGCAGTTCTTC. It is translated as CASSDLHLGTGGCSYNEQFF.